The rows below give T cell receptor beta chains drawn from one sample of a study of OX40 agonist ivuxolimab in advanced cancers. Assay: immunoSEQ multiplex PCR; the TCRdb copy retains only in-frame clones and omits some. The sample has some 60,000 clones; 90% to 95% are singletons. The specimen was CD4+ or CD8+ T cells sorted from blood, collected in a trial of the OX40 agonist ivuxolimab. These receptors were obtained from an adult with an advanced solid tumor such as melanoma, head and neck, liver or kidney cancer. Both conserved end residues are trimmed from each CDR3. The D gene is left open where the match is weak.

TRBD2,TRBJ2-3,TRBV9,ASSVWTSGVRGTQY
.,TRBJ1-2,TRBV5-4,ASTSWDGTNYGYT
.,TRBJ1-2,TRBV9,ASSVGYGYT
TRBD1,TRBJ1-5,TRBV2,ASSSGTGDRPQH
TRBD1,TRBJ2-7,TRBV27,ASRPSGTGGWYEQY
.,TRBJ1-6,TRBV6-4,ASSDSFNSPLH
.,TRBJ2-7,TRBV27,ASSLSPIGEQY
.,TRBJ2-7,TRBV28,ASSWRLAYEQY
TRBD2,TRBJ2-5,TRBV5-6,ASSGGTSLAETQY
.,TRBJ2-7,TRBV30,AWSVGDHEQY
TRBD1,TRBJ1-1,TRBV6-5,ASSKTPGGTEAF
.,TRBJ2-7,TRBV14,ASSHVGDSPYEQY
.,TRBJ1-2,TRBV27,ASSLDGQWATNYGYT
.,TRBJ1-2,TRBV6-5,ASSYVMGSEGYGYT
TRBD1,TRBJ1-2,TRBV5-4,ASHDRGVIYGYT
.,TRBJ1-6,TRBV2,ASGAAAPLH
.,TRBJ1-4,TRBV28,ASSFYVGLTNEKLF
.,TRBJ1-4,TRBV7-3,ASSLTFATNEKLF
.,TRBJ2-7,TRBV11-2,ASSLTPGTREQY
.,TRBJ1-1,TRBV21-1,ASSNWGQRNTEAF
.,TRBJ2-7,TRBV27,ASSPTIYEQY
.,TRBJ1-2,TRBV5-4,ASSPTAGSIGYT
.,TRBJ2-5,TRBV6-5,ASSYSPGAETQY
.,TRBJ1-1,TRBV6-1,ASSTGMNTEAF
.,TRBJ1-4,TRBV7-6,ASSFRPGVGEKLF
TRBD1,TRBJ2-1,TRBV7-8,ASSPKQGSGYIGNEQF
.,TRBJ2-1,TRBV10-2,ASSESGGSYNEQF
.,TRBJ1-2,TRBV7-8,ASSLSLGVIYGYT
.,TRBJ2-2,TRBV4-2,ASSQVDFNTGELF
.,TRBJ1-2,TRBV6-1,ASSENLGGYT
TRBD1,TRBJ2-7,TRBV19,ASSGTGVSEQY
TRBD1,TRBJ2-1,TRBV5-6,ASSQGVGNEQF
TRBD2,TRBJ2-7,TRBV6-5,ASSYSSAGGLRN
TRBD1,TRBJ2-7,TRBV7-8,ASSTGTANIYEQY
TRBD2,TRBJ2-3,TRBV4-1,ASSQIPGTSGGADTQY
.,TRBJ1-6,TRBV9,ASSVESGRGGSPLH
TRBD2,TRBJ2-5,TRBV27,ASSIAGIGLYQETQY
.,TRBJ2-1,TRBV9,ASSVDLLNEQF
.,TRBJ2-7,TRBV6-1,ASSDRGYHEQY
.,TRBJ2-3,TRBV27,ASNWADTQY
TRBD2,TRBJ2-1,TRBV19,ASSSGGAGEQF